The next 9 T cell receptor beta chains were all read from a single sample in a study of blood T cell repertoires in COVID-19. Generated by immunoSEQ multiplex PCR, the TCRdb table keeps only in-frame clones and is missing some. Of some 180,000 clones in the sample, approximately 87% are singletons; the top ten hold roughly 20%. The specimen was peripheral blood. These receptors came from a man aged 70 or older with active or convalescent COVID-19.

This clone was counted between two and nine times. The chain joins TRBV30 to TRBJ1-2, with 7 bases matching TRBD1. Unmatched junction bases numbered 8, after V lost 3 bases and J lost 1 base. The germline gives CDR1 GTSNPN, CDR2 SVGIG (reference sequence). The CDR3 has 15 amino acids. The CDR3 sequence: CAWRLTGIGNYGYTF. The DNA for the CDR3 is TGTGCCTGGAGGCTGACAGGGATAGGTAACTATGGCTACACCTTC.

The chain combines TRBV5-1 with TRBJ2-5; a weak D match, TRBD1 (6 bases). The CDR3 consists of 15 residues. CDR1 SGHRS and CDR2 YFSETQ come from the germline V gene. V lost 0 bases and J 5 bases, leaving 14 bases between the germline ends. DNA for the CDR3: TGCGCCAGCAGCTTGGAGGCCCAGGGGTCCGAGACCCAGTACTTC. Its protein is CASSLEAQGSETQYF. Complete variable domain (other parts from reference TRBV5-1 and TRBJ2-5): KAGVTQTPRYLIKTRGQQVTLSCSPISGHRSVSWYQQTPGQGLQFLFEYFSETQRNKGNFPGRFSGRQFSNSRSEMNVSTLELGDSALYLCASSLEAQGSETQYFGPGTRLLVL.

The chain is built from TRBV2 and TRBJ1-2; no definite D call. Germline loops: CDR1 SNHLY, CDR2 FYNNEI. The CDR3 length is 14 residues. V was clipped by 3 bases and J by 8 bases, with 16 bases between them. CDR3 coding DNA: TGTGCCAGCAGTGAGCTCGGGTCCGCCGGGGGCTACACCTTC. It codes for CASSELGSAGGYTF.

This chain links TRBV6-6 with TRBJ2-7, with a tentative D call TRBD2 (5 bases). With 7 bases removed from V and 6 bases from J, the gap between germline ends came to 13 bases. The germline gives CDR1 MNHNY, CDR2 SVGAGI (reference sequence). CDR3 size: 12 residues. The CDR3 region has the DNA TGTGCCAGCAAACCGGAAGGAGGCGAGCAGTACTTC. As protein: CASKPEGGEQYF.

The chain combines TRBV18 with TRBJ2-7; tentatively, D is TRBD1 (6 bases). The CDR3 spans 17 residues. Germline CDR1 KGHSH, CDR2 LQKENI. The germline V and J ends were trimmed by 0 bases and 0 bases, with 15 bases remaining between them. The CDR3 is CASSPPFGGQSSYEQYF. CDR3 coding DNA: TGTGCCAGCTCACCACCGTTTGGAGGACAGTCCTCCTACGAGCAGTACTTC.

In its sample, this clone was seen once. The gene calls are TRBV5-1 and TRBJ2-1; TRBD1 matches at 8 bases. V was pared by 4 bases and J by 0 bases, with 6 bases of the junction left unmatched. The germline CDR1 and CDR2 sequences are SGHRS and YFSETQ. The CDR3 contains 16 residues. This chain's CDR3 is CASSPRQGSSYNEQFF. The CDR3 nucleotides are TGCGCCAGCAGCCCAAGACAGGGGAGCTCCTACAATGAGCAGTTCTTC.

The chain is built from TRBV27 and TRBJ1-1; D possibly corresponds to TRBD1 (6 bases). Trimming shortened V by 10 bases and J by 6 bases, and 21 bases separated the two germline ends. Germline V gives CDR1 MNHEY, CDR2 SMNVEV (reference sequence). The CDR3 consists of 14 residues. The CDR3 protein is CATMMGRGRSEAFF. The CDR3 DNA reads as TGTGCCACAATGATGGGGAGGGGGAGGTCTGAAGCTTTCTTT.

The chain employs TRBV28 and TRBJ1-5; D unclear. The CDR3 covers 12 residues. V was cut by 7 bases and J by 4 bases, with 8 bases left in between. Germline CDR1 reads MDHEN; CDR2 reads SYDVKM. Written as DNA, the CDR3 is TGTGCCAGCACCCCCACAAATCAGCCCCAGCATTTT. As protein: CASTPTNQPQHF.

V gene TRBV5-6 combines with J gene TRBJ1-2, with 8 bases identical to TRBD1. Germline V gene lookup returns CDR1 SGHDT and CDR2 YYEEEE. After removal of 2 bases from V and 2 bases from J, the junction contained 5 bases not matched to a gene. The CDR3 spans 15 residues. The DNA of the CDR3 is TGTGCCAGCAGCTTAGGGGACAGGATCAACTATGGCTACACCTTC. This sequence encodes CASSLGDRINYGYTF. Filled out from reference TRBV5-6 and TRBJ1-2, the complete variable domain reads DAGVTQSPTHLIKTRGQQVTLRCSPKSGHDTVSWYQQALGQGPQFIFQYYEEEERQRGNFPDRFSGHQFPNYSSELNVNALLLGDSALYLCASSLGDRINYGYTFGSGTRLTVV.